The TCR beta chain under discussion was sequenced for a study of identical twins. The sample holds many counts of this clonotype. Its antigen is currently unknown. Each CDR3 protein gets one entry after TCRdb re-called the 5' RACE reads with MiXCR. The table shows about 520,000 distinct CDR3 sequences, with less than 25% occurring only once. V was trimmed by 0 bases and J by 1 base, leaving 5 bases between them. This CDR3 has 13 residues. Germline V lookup: CDR1 DFQATT, CDR2 SNEGSKA (reference sequence). Findings and caveats of the study: Not following the same donors, the study drew its conclusions from cross-sectional statistical analysis.

These same records also appear under a second study, on T cells expressing NK-cell markers. That source notes: Sequenced donors, eight in total, included seven who were HCMV-seropositive and one who was seronegative. In a group of several donors, dominant NKG2C+ clonotypes represented about 1.0-7.5% of CD8+ T cells.

Source material: CD4+ T cells sorted from blood. The chain uses TRBV20-1 and TRBJ2-3; D is undetermined. The source is a woman aged 18 to 35 in good health. CDR3 in DNA: TGCAGTGCTAGAGATCCAGGCACAGATACGCAGTATTTT. It translates to CSARDPGTDTQYF.